The 25 T cell receptor beta chains presented below share a single source sample, sequenced in a study of blood T cell repertoires in COVID-19. The assay was immunoSEQ multiplex PCR, and TCRdb's table has in-frame clones only and misses some. Of a few hundred thousand clones in the sample, approximately 79% were seen once. Material: PBMCs or T cells enriched from blood (not recorded which). All receptors derive from a man aged 25 to 40 with acute COVID-19.

The gene calls are TRBV19 and TRBJ1-1; 9 bases fit TRBD1. The V gene's germline CDR1 is LNHDA and CDR2 SQIVND (reference sequence). CDR3 length: 17 amino acids. V trimming: 4 bases; J trimming: 1 base; junction bases outside the gene matches: 10. Here the CDR3 reads CASSRTGAQRKNTEAFF. The CDR3 DNA reads TGTGCCAGTAGTAGGACAGGGGCTCAAAGAAAGAACACTGAAGCTTTCTTT.

About this clone itself: This sample also contains other DNA sequences that code for the same CDR3. Here the CDR3 DNA reads TGCGCCAGCAGTTTACCTAGCGGGGGGGCCAATGAGCAGTTCTTC. It encodes CASSLPSGGANEQFF. This chain connects TRBV5-1 to TRBJ2-1; 12 nucleotides line up with TRBD2. The V gene end was trimmed by 5 bases and the J gene end by 6 bases; junction bases not matched to a gene: 6. Germline V gene data show CDR1 as SGHRS and CDR2 as YFSETQ. This CDR3 has 15 residues.

V is TRBV5-5 and J is TRBJ2-2; D is perhaps TRBD1 (6 bases). The V gene's germline CDR1 is SGHKS and CDR2 YYEKEE (reference sequence). The CDR3 has 16 amino acids. V lost 0 bases to trimming and J lost 3 bases, with 12 bases between them. CDR3 sequence reads: CASSLEQGRDTGELFF. In DNA, the CDR3 is TGTGCCAGCAGCTTGGAGCAGGGGAGAGACACCGGGGAGCTGTTTTTT.

Only a few counts were recorded for this clone. This chain links TRBV7-9 with TRBJ2-3; 9 positions match TRBD2. The V gene end was trimmed by 4 bases and the J gene end by 2 bases; junction bases not matched to a gene: 7. The germline CDR1 and CDR2 sequences are SEHNR and FQNEAQ (reference sequence). This CDR3 comprises 16 residues. CDR3 in amino acids: CASSSLTSGDTDTQYF. The CDR3 nucleotides read TGTGCCAGCAGCTCGCTGACTAGCGGAGACACAGATACGCAGTATTTT.

The rearrangement joins TRBV15 to TRBJ1-5; TRBD1 agrees at 8 bases. The length of the CDR3 is 17 residues. CDR1 and CDR2 from the germline V gene are LNHNV and YYDKDF (reference sequence). V lost 4 bases to trimming and J lost 0 bases; unmatched junction nucleotides: 8. This chain's CDR3 is CATSKDRGANSNQPQHF. The CDR3 region has the DNA TGTGCCACCAGCAAAGACAGGGGAGCTAATAGCAATCAGCCCCAGCATTTT.

The J gene is TRBJ1-2, the V gene TRBV7-8; the D is unclear. V lost 1 base, J lost 0 bases, and 9 bases lay in between. CDR3 size: 15 residues. The germline V gene encodes CDR1 SGHVS and CDR2 FQNEAQ. CDR3 loop: CASSLVTGANYGYTF. The DNA for the CDR3 is TGTGCCAGCAGCTTAGTCACTGGAGCTAACTATGGCTACACCTTC.

Concerning this clone: This CDR3 is also generated by other DNA sequences in the sample. The rearrangement joins TRBV18 to TRBJ1-1; D ambiguous. The CDR3 is 13 residues long. Germline V CDR1 and CDR2: KGHSH, LQKENI. Trimming shortened V by 3 bases and J by 1 base, and 6 bases separated the two germline ends. The CDR3 sequence is CASSPSQNTEAFF. In DNA, the CDR3 is TGTGCCAGCTCACCGAGCCAGAACACTGAAGCTTTCTTT.

With regard to this clone: At one of its ends the junction is not consistent with the germline gene, which may arise from a read error. The V gene is TRBV5-1, the J gene TRBJ1-2; 7 bases are a match to TRBD1. There are 13 residues in the CDR3. Germline CDR1 and CDR2: SGHRS and YFSETQ. In DNA form, the CDR3 reads TGTGCCAGCAGCTTAACAGGGGCGTATGGCTACACCTTC. It specifies CASSLTGAYGYTF.

The chain couples TRBV9 to TRBJ1-3; D not certain. V was pared by 0 bases and J by 5 bases, with 9 bases between. The CDR3 has 14 amino acids. Germline CDR1 is SGDLS and CDR2 is YYNGEE. The CDR3 DNA sequence: TGTGCCAGCAGCGTAGATGCGAACCGAAACACCATATATTTT. Its protein is CASSVDANRNTIYF.

CDR3 DNA sequence: TGTGCCAGCAGCTTAATCGGGTCGCGCACTGAAGCTTTCTTT. Residues: CASSLIGSRTEAFF. The rearrangement joins TRBV11-2 to TRBJ1-1; no definite D call. The CDR3 spans 14 residues. The germline CDR1 and CDR2 sequences are SGHAT and FQNNGV. V lost 2 bases and J lost 4, with 11 bases in between.

The chain is built from TRBV19 and TRBJ2-1; D is perhaps TRBD1 (6 bases). CDR3 length equals 13 residues. V shed 3 bases and J shed 7 bases, with 10 bases lying between them. Germline loops: CDR1 LNHDA, CDR2 SQIVND (reference sequence). The CDR3 DNA reads TGTGCCAGTAGTATGCTTAGGGGGAATGAGCAGTTCTTC. As protein: CASSMLRGNEQFF.

CDR3 nucleotide sequence: TGCGCCAGCAGCTTGTCGGGACTACTAGGACAGTTCTTC. Residues: CASSLSGLLGQFF. The chain carries TRBV5-1 and TRBJ2-1, with 7 nucleotides matching TRBD2. With V trimmed by 1 base and J by 13 bases, 8 bases remained unmatched. Per the germline V gene, CDR1 is SGHRS and CDR2 is YFSETQ. CDR3 size: 13 residues.

The chain couples TRBV28 to TRBJ2-2; D perhaps matches TRBD1 (5 bases). Germline lookup yields CDR1 MDHEN and CDR2 SYDVKM. V dropped 6 bases and J dropped 5 bases, with 10 bases sitting between them. This CDR3 region has 13 residues. CDR3 loop: CASRQGYTGELFF. The CDR3 DNA follows: TGTGCCAGCAGGCAGGGCTATACCGGGGAGCTGTTTTTT.

The genes are TRBV12-3 or TRBV12-4 and TRBJ1-2, with 7 bases lining up with TRBD1. V lost 2 bases and J lost 4; bases outside the gene matches: 1. The CDR3 sequence is 13 residues long. The CDR3 region has the DNA TGTGCCAGCAGTTTAAGGGACAGCTATGGCTACACCTTC. Translation gives CASSLRDSYGYTF.

The rearrangement joins TRBV6-4 to TRBJ2-3; 8 nucleotides agree with TRBD2. Germline CDR1 reads MRHNA; CDR2 reads SNTAGT. J was trimmed by 0 bases and V by 4 bases; bases with no gene match: 0. The CDR3 consists of 14 residues. The chain's CDR3 is CASSASGSTDTQYF. The CDR3 DNA reads TGTGCCAGCAGTGCTAGCGGGAGCACAGATACGCAGTATTTT.

The gene calls are TRBV27 and TRBJ2-3, with 10 bases fitting TRBD2. The V and J ends lost 4 bases and 5 bases, in that order; junction bases with no gene match: 3. Germline CDR1 MNHEY, CDR2 SMNVEV (reference sequence). The CDR3 is made up of 14 amino acids. This chain's CDR3 is CASSYTSGVDTQYF. CDR3 coding DNA: TGTGCCAGCAGTTATACTAGCGGGGTAGATACGCAGTATTTT.

The chain links TRBV5-1 to TRBJ1-1; D ambiguous. In germline, CDR1 is SGHRS, CDR2 YFSETQ. This CDR3 has 15 amino acids. Trimming took off 2 bases at V and 1 base at J, with 12 bases between the two ends. For the CDR3, the DNA is TGCGCCAGCAGCTTCTCGCGGGCCTCGAACACTGAAGCTTTCTTT. Amino acids: CASSFSRASNTEAFF.

The rearrangement links TRBV3-1 (or the pseudogene TRBV3-2) to TRBJ1-2; D gene uncertain. CDR1 and CDR2 from the germline V gene are LGHDT and YNNKEL (reference sequence). V lost 7 bases and J 7 bases, leaving 19 bases between the germline ends. This CDR3 has 14 amino acids. The CDR3 spells CASTPEVSSRGYTF. CDR3 sequence (DNA): TGTGCCAGCACCCCGGAGGTATCTTCGCGTGGCTACACCTTC.

The V and J genes are TRBV6-7 and TRBJ2-7; a weak D match, TRBD2 (5 bases). Being an ORF, TRBV6-7 has a function that is uncertain. The CDR3 extends over 14 amino acids. Trimming took off 2 bases at V and 2 bases at J, with 10 bases between the two ends. CDR3 protein: CASSYDGKPYEQYV. The CDR3 DNA reads as TGTGCCAGCAGTTACGACGGGAAACCCTACGAGCAGTACGTC.

The gene calls are TRBV15 and TRBJ2-7; TRBD1 matches 7 bases. The ends lost 0 bases at V and 2 bases at J; junction bases unmatched: 10. The CDR3 is 17 residues long. CDR1 and CDR2 from the germline V gene are LNHNV and YYDKDF (reference sequence). The CDR3 loop reads CATSRDSGTAWTYEQYV. The CDR3 bases are TGTGCCACCAGCAGAGATTCGGGGACAGCCTGGACCTACGAGCAGTACGTC.

The rearrangement joins TRBV18 to TRBJ1-1, with D possibly being TRBD1 (5 bases). From germline, CDR1 is KGHSH and CDR2 LQKENI. The ends were cut back, 2 bases at V and 1 base at J, with 11 bases in the middle. The CDR3 contains 15 residues. CDR3 loop: CASSPDSGSNTEAFF. DNA for the CDR3: TGTGCCAGCTCACCAGATTCAGGGTCGAACACTGAAGCTTTCTTT.

The chain is built from TRBV18 and TRBJ2-7, with 7 positions matching TRBD1. The germline V gene has CDR1 KGHSH and CDR2 LQKENI. Losses at the gene ends were 3 bases for V and 4 bases for J; bases not matched to a gene: 3. This CDR3 comprises 13 residues. The CDR3, as DNA: TGTGCCAGCTCACCGACAGGGTTTTACGAGCAGTACGTC. This sequence encodes CASSPTGFYEQYV.

As to this clone: One end of the junction is discordant with germline, which a read error may explain. V is TRBV5-1 and J is TRBJ1-2, with 9 bases fitting TRBD1. Germline CDR1 reads SGHRS; CDR2 reads YFSETQ. The CDR3 is 16 amino acids. CDR3 coding DNA: TGTGCCAGCAGCAGAATTCCGGGACAGGGCCAGGAGGGCTACACCTTC. Its translation is CASSRIPGQGQEGYTF.

A single count supports this clone. The chain couples TRBV24-1 to TRBJ1-2; TRBD1 matches 8 bases. From germline, CDR1 is KGHDR and CDR2 SFDVKD. The CDR3 sequence is 16 residues long. Germline trimming cut 4 bases from V and 9 bases from J; bases unmatched to any gene: 15. CDR3: CATSDPGQEPSRSYTF. For the CDR3, the DNA is TGTGCCACCAGTGACCCGGGACAGGAGCCCTCCCGGAGCTACACCTTC.

The chain has TRBV2 and TRBJ1-4; 7 positions match TRBD1. The CDR3 contains 15 residues. Trimming cost V 5 bases and J 8 bases; bases outside gene matches: 11. Per the germline V gene, CDR1 is SNHLY and CDR2 is FYNNEI. In DNA, the CDR3 is TGTGCCAGCAGTTATACAGGGGTAGTTGGGGAAAAACTGTTTTTT. Protein product: CASSYTGVVGEKLFF.